A single sample is the source of the 16 T cell receptor beta chains below, sequenced in a study of control samples from healthy donors and cancer patients. Clones were sequenced by immunoSEQ multiplex PCR, and TCRdb holds only the in-frame ones, with some missing. The table shows approximately 150,000 clones, with under 95% occurring only once. The sample consisted of blood. These receptors were collected from a man between 18 and 29 years old in good health.

V is TRBV5-1 and J is TRBJ2-7; D call uncertain. V gave up 4 bases and J gave up 7 bases, with 15 bases separating them. The CDR3 totals 13 residues. Germline V gene data show CDR1 as SGHRS and CDR2 as YFSETQ. CDR3 sequence: CASSPRYQGEQYF. The CDR3 DNA reads as TGCGCCAGCAGCCCCCGCTACCAAGGTGAGCAGTACTTC. Full variable domain (missing parts from reference TRBV5-1 and TRBJ2-7): KAGVTQTPRYLIKTRGQQVTLSCSPISGHRSVSWYQQTPGQGLQFLFEYFSETQRNKGNFPGRFSGRQFSNSRSEMNVSTLELGDSALYLCASSPRYQGEQYFGPGTRLTVT.

The J gene is TRBJ2-7, the V gene TRBV27; a weak D match, TRBD2 (5 bases). The CDR3 length is 14 residues. Germline CDR1 is MNHEY and CDR2 is SMNVEV (reference sequence). Trimming removed 6 bases at V and 4 bases at J, with 16 bases between. The DNA for the CDR3 is TGTGCCAGCAGCCCGGGGTTGCTTGTGTACGAGCAGTACTTC. It encodes CASSPGLLVYEQYF.

J is TRBJ1-5 and V is TRBV6-6, with 7 bases lining up with TRBD1. Germline CDR1 MNHNY, CDR2 SVGAGI (reference sequence). J lost 5 bases, V lost 5 bases, and 9 bases had no gene match. The CDR3 spans 15 residues. The CDR3 DNA sequence: TGTGCCAGCAGTCCCGTTGGGACAGATCATCAGCCCCAGCATTTT. Protein product: CASSPVGTDHQPQHF.

This chain connects TRBV18 to TRBJ1-3, with D tentatively TRBD1 (5 bases). The CDR3 runs 19 residues. Germline values: CDR1 KGHSH, CDR2 LQKENI. Deletions cut 2 bases from V and 0 bases from J, with 20 bases between. The CDR3 region is CASSPLVNRDGYSGNTIYF. The CDR3 nucleotides are TGTGCCAGCTCACCATTGGTGAATCGGGACGGATACTCTGGAAACACCATATATTTT.

CDR3 sequence (DNA): TGTGCCAGTAGTATAGTTGCGAGTAGCAATCAGCCCCAGCATTTT. Its protein is CASSIVASSNQPQHF. This chain links TRBV19 with TRBJ1-5; no clear D gene. The V end lost 1 base, the J end lost 0 bases, and 7 bases lay between the germline ends. This CDR3 comprises 15 residues. Germline CDR1 and CDR2: LNHDA and SQIVND (reference sequence). Combining the CDR3 with reference TRBV19 and TRBJ1-5 gives the whole variable domain DGGITQSPKYLFRKEGQNVTLSCEQNLNHDAMYWYRQDPGQGLRLIYYSQIVNDFQKGDIAEGYSVSREKKESFPLTVTSAQKNPTAFYLCASSIVASSNQPQHFGDGTRLSIL.

V gene TRBV7-9 combines with J gene TRBJ2-7; 8 nucleotides align to TRBD1. Germline V gene data show CDR1 as SEHNR and CDR2 as FQNEAQ (reference sequence). With V trimmed by 3 bases and J by 2 bases, 6 bases remained unmatched. The CDR3 is 15 amino acids. CDR3 loop: CASSFGTGATYEQYF. DNA for the CDR3: TGTGCCAGCAGCTTCGGGACAGGCGCCACCTACGAGCAGTACTTC.

This clone was counted once. The rearrangement joins TRBV7-8 to TRBJ1-1; D not certain. This CDR3 comprises 15 residues. V lost 2 bases to trimming and J lost 5 bases, with 15 bases between them. Germline CDR1 and CDR2: SGHVS and FQNEAQ. CDR3 bases: TGTGCCAGCAGCTTATCTAACAGCTTCGGGACTGAAGCTTTCTTT. This encodes CASSLSNSFGTEAFF.

The chain recombines TRBV30 with TRBJ2-5, with 11 bases matching TRBD2. Per germline, CDR1 GTSNPN and CDR2 SVGIG (reference sequence). The CDR3 length is 15 residues. V trimming: 3 bases; J trimming: 1 base; junction bases outside the gene matches: 4. In DNA, the CDR3 is TGTGCCTGGAGGCCCGGGACTAGCGGCCAAGAGACCCAGTACTTC. It encodes CAWRPGTSGQETQYF.

This chain connects TRBV5-6 to TRBJ2-7; TRBD2 might be the D (6 bases). This CDR3 region has 15 residues. Germline values: CDR1 SGHDT, CDR2 YYEEEE. V was trimmed by 4 bases and J by 0 bases, leaving 14 bases between them. CDR3 protein: CASSPRSRGSYEQYF. The DNA of the CDR3 is TGTGCCAGCAGCCCCCGTTCGCGGGGCTCCTACGAGCAGTACTTC.

J is TRBJ2-1 and V is TRBV5-1; perhaps TRBD2 as D (6 bases). Germline V gene lookup returns CDR1 SGHRS and CDR2 YFSETQ. The V end was cut by 0 bases, the J end by 5 bases, with 15 bases between. The CDR3 covers 16 residues. The CDR3 sequence: CASSLGVNGGHNEQFF. The CDR3 bases are TGCGCCAGCAGCTTGGGGGTTAACGGGGGTCACAATGAGCAGTTCTTC.

CDR3 sequence: CASSRSSPGSPQPQHF. The CDR3 DNA reads TGTGCCAGCAGCCGTTCGTCCCCAGGGAGCCCTCAGCCCCAGCATTTT. V gene TRBV3-1 (or the pseudogene TRBV3-2) combines with J gene TRBJ1-5; D possibly corresponds to TRBD1 (5 bases). Per germline, CDR1 LGHDT and CDR2 YNNKEL (reference sequence). The length of the CDR3 is 16 residues. V lost 4 bases to trimming and J lost 6 bases, with 19 bases between them.

V gene TRBV28 combines with J gene TRBJ2-7; no firm D call. Germline CDR1 is MDHEN and CDR2 is SYDVKM. Trimming removed 8 bases from V and 5 bases from J, with 19 bases in between. CDR3 length: 14 residues. Here the CDR3 DNA reads TGTGCCAGCTCACCGGGCTTAGAGCGACACGAGCAGTACTTC. Translation gives CASSPGLERHEQYF.

In the case of this clone: In the same sample, other DNA sequences code for this CDR3. V is TRBV12-3 or TRBV12-4 and J is TRBJ1-1; D is ambiguous. This CDR3 contains 13 residues. Trimming pared 3 bases from V and 1 base from J, leaving 6 bases between. The CDR3 protein is CASSFRRNTEAFF. The CDR3 coding sequence is TGTGCCAGCAGTTTTCGTCGGAACACTGAAGCTTTCTTT.

In DNA, the CDR3 is TGCGCCAGCAGCCGCGAAAAGACAGGGGGAGGTTACGAGCAGTACTTC. Protein: CASSREKTGGGYEQYF. The V gene is TRBV4-1, the J gene TRBJ2-7; the match to TRBD1 covers 9 bases. V dropped 4 bases and J dropped 4; count of bases not matched to a gene: 11. There are 16 residues in the CDR3. Germline V CDR1 and CDR2: MGHRA, YSYEKL.

The chain recombines TRBV23-1 with TRBJ1-1; the match to TRBD1 covers 7 bases. TRBV23-1 carries the ORF label, with uncertain function. Losses at the gene ends were 4 bases for V and 2 bases for J; bases not matched to a gene: 19. The CDR3 spans 19 residues. CDR3 loop: CASSPRSAGTVIFNTEAFF. The DNA for the CDR3 is TGCGCCAGCAGTCCCCGGTCGGCAGGGACAGTCATTTTTAACACTGAAGCTTTCTTT.

V gene TRBV27 combines with J gene TRBJ2-7; D is unclear. The V and J ends lost 1 base and 0 bases respectively, with 10 bases between them. The CDR3 totals 15 residues. Germline V gene sequence: CDR1 MNHEY, CDR2 SMNVEV (reference sequence). The CDR3 nucleotides read TGTGCCAGCAGTTTATTAGGACGGAACTCCTACGAGCAGTACTTC. This codes for CASSLLGRNSYEQYF.